Listed below are T cell receptor beta chains from one sample, sequenced in a study of CD8 T cells in ankylosing spondylitis. TCRdb re-derived calls from the 5' RACE reads in MiXCR, one entry per CDR3 protein. This sample has roughly 120,000 distinct CDR3 sequences, with around 15% found just once. Sequenced: blood, either unsorted or a sorted T cell fraction (not recorded which). The receptor set was obtained from a female donor with ankylosing spondylitis or in good health (not recorded which). CDR3s include the opening cysteine and the closing phenylalanine or tryptophan. Fields, in order: D gene, clone size, CDR3 length, V gene, J gene, CDR3 DNA, CDR3 protein. A D gene is named only where the DNA matches it firmly. Only some rows state a clone size, as once, few, many or a class for expanded clones.

TRBD2	many	13	TRBV7-2	TRBJ2-7	TGTGCCAGCAGCTTCGGACTAGAGTACGAGCAGTACTTC	CASSFGLEYEQYF
TRBD2	NA	15	TRBV20-1	TRBJ2-5	TGCAGTGCTAGAGAACTAGCGGGAGTGGGAGAGACCCAGTACTTC	CSARELAGVGETQYF
TRBD1	many	15	TRBV6-2/TRBV6-3	TRBJ1-2	TGTGCCAGCAACCTGTGGACAGGGACCCCCGGAGGCTACACCTTC	CASNLWTGTPGGYTF
NA	few	12	TRBV7-2	TRBJ2-3	TGTGCCAGCAGCCTCCGGGAAAATACGCAGTATTTT	CASSLRENTQYF
NA	NA	17	TRBV5-5	TRBJ1-1	TGTGCCAGCAGCTTTTACGGGGTGAGGGGATTTTACACTGAAGCTTTCTTT	CASSFYGVRGFYTEAFF
TRBD2	many	15	TRBV10-3	TRBJ2-1	TGTGCCATCAGTGAACCAGCGGGATCCTACAATGAGCAGTTCTTC	CAISEPAGSYNEQFF
NA	few	15	TRBV20-1	TRBJ2-1	TGCAGTGCTAGTATGATCGAGCGGAGCTACAATGAGCAGTTCTTC	CSASMIERSYNEQFF
NA	NA	14	TRBV5-4	TRBJ2-7	TGTGCCAGCAACTCTGTCCCAGGGAGTGACGAGCAGTACTTC	CASNSVPGSDEQYF
NA	few	15	TRBV7-8	TRBJ1-1	TGTGCCAGCAGCCAAGAAACAGCATCGAACACTGAAGCTTTCTTT	CASSQETASNTEAFF
NA	many	12	TRBV20-1	TRBJ1-2	TGCAGTGCGCCCACAGGGTTCTATGGCTACACCTTC	CSAPTGFYGYTF
NA	NA	14	TRBV5-1	TRBJ2-5	TGCGCCAGCACAAGGTCCGGGGGCCAAGAGACCCAGTACTTC	CASTRSGGQETQYF
NA	many	19	TRBV20-1	TRBJ2-2	TGCAGTGCTCGATTTGGAGGGGGGTTATTAAGAGGGAACACCGGGGAGCTGTTTTTT	CSARFGGGLLRGNTGELFF
TRBD1	NA	15	TRBV28	TRBJ2-1	TGTGCCAGCAGGACTAACAGGGGCTCCTACAATGAGCAGTTCTTC	CASRTNRGSYNEQFF
NA	NA	16	TRBV7-2	TRBJ1-5	TGTGCCAGCAGCTTAGATAGTCATAGATTGACTCAGCCCCAGCATTTT	CASSLDSHRLTQPQHF
TRBD2	few	15	TRBV5-1	TRBJ2-2	TGCGCCAGCAGCTTGACGGGACTAGGAGCCGGGGAGCTGTTTTTT	CASSLTGLGAGELFF
NA	many	13	TRBV7-6	TRBJ2-6	TGTGCCAGCAGCGTCTCTGGGGCCAACGTCCTGACTTTC	CASSVSGANVLTF
NA	many	14	TRBV12-3/TRBV12-4	TRBJ1-3	TGCGCCAGCAGCTTGGGCGGTTCTGGAAACACCATATATTTT	CASSLGGSGNTIYF
NA	many	15	TRBV7-2	TRBJ2-1	TGTGCCAGCAGCCCCGGGACGTCACTATACAATGAGCAGTTCTTC	CASSPGTSLYNEQFF
NA	NA	13	TRBV28	TRBJ1-4	TGTGCCAGCAGTTGGGGAAATAAGGAAAAACTGTTTTTT	CASSWGNKEKLFF
TRBD2	NA	15	TRBV7-2	TRBJ2-7	TGTGCCAGCAGCACTAGGGGTAGCGGGGCCTCCGAGCAGTACTTC	CASSTRGSGASEQYF
NA	many	12	TRBV7-9	TRBJ1-2	TGTGCCAGCAGCATGGACATATATGGCTACACCTTC	CASSMDIYGYTF
TRBD2	few	16	TRBV12-3/TRBV12-4	TRBJ2-2	TGTGCCAGCAGTGACGGGACTAGCGGGGGAACCGGGGAGCTGTTTTTT	CASSDGTSGGTGELFF
TRBD1	NA	15	TRBV24-1	TRBJ2-1	TGTGCCACCAGCGAACCGGGACAGGGGAAGAATGAGCAGTTCTTC	CATSEPGQGKNEQFF
TRBD1	many	16	TRBV27	TRBJ2-7	TGTGCCAGCAGCCCCGTGACCGGGACAGCCTCCTACGAGCAGTACTTC	CASSPVTGTASYEQYF
TRBD2	many	16	TRBV7-9	TRBJ2-3	TGTGCCAGCAGCCGGGCCGGGAGGGCTGGCACAGATACGCAGTATTTT	CASSRAGRAGTDTQYF
NA	NA	14	TRBV20-1	TRBJ1-3	TGCAGTCCGGGCTCAGGGGCGCCTGGAAACACCATATATTTT	CSPGSGAPGNTIYF
NA	NA	13	TRBV4-2	TRBJ2-3	TGTGCCAGCAGCCACGGCGACACAGATACGCAGTATTTT	CASSHGDTDTQYF
NA	NA	14	TRBV24-1	TRBJ2-1	TGTGCCACCAGTTCACCGCACAGGGTTGATGAGCAGTTCTTC	CATSSPHRVDEQFF
NA	many	16	TRBV5-1	TRBJ2-2	TGCGCCAGCAGCGGAAGGACTGACGCGAACACCGGGGAGCTGTTTTTT	CASSGRTDANTGELFF
TRBD2	many	16	TRBV20-1	TRBJ2-4	TGCAGTGCTAGGACAGGGACTAGCGGAGACGGGGACATTCAGTACTTC	CSARTGTSGDGDIQYF
TRBD1	many	14	TRBV12-3/TRBV12-4	TRBJ2-7	TGTGCCAGCAGCACGGGACAGGGGGCTTACGAGCAGTACTTC	CASSTGQGAYEQYF
TRBD1	NA	14	TRBV6-5	TRBJ2-7	TGTGCCAGCAGTCCCGGGACAGGGTTCTACGAGCAGTACTTC	CASSPGTGFYEQYF
NA	NA	13	TRBV29-1	TRBJ2-7	TGCAGCGCAATCTCAGGGAGCTCCTACGAGCAGTACTTC	CSAISGSSYEQYF
TRBD2	NA	13	TRBV30	TRBJ2-7	TGTGCCTGGAGTGATACTAGCGGGAGCGAGCAGTACTTC	CAWSDTSGSEQYF
NA	NA	11	TRBV14	TRBJ1-1	TGTGCCAGCAGCCAAGCATTCGTAGCTTTCTTT	CASSQAFVAFF
NA	many	14	TRBV10-2	TRBJ2-1	TGCGCCAGCGGCAGAACCTCCTCCTACAATGAGCAGTTCTTC	CASGRTSSYNEQFF
NA	NA	14	TRBV20-1	TRBJ2-3	TGCAGTGCAGGGGTTACAGAATTCAATCAGCCCCAGTATTTT	CSAGVTEFNQPQYF
NA	many	15	TRBV20-1	TRBJ2-2	TGCAGTGCTAGAGCTCCAGGGTCTTCGGCCGGGGAGCTGTTTTTT	CSARAPGSSAGELFF
TRBD1	many	14	TRBV29-1	TRBJ2-7	TGCAGCGTTGGGGGAGGACAGGGTTTTTACGAGCAGTACTTC	CSVGGGQGFYEQYF
TRBD1	many	16	TRBV13	TRBJ2-1	TGTGCCAGCAGCCGGGACAGGGGGAAATCCTACAATGAGCAGTTCTTC	CASSRDRGKSYNEQFF
NA	NA	13	TRBV29-1	TRBJ1-1	TGCAGCGTTGGATTTTCCATGAACACTGAAGCTTTCTTT	CSVGFSMNTEAFF